This T cell receptor (beta chain) appears in the sequencing data of a study of cytomegalovirus exposure and HLA in healthy donors. Amplification used 60 Vbeta primers and 13 Jbeta primers. Sequenced by immunoSEQ multiplex PCR; TCRdb stores in-frame clones only, minus some. This sample's table reports about 87,000 clones. Germline trimming cut 1 base from V and 9 bases from J; bases unmatched to any gene: 5. The CDR3 is made up of 14 amino acids. Looked up from germline, CDR1 is SNHLY and CDR2 is FYNNEI. The chain uses TRBV2 and TRBJ2-1; TRBD1 matches at 8 bases. The sample comprised PBMCs. The clonotype comes from a man in his fifties or sixties in good health and CMV-seropositive. As DNA, the CDR3 is TGTGCCAGCAGTGAAGGGCAGGGGGCCGCTGAGCAGTTCTTC. Protein: CASSEGQGAAEQFF.